The 15 T cell receptor beta chains below were found in one sample sequenced in a study of cytomegalovirus exposure and HLA in healthy donors (dated by TCRdb to about 2017). Receptors were amplified or captured by the immunoSEQ multiplex PCR assay. In TCRdb, the immuneACCESS table is reduced to in-frame sequences with V and J assigned. These tables do not hold every clone; where another copy was compared, an unresolved V gene accounts for under half, and the others remain unexplained. This sample has approximately 230,000 clones in its table, and about 90% of those were observed once. In total, the top ten clones hold more than 10% of the sample. The sample was PBMCs. The receptors stem from a man aged 18 to 30 in good health and CMV-seropositive.

This sequence joins TRBV5-1 and TRBJ1-3; D perhaps matches TRBD1 (5 bases). This CDR3 contains 19 residues. Deletions cut 1 base from V and 5 bases from J, with 25 bases between. The germline V gene has CDR1 SGHRS and CDR2 YFSETQ. CDR3 in amino acids: CASSLWRHPGGPSRNTIYF. As DNA, the CDR3 is TGCGCCAGCAGCTTGTGGAGGCATCCGGGGGGACCATCTCGAAACACCATATATTTT.

The rearrangement links TRBV15 to TRBJ1-2; TRBD1 might be the D (5 bases). This CDR3 has 13 amino acids. Trimming pared 8 bases from V and 4 bases from J, leaving 14 bases between. Germline V gene sequence: CDR1 LNHNV, CDR2 YYDKDF (reference sequence). The CDR3 sequence is CATRTEGVYGYTF. The CDR3 coding sequence is TGTGCCACCCGTACTGAAGGGGTCTATGGCTACACCTTC.

This clone has more than one count but fewer than ten. V usage is TRBV19 and J usage is TRBJ1-2, with D unresolved. CDR1 is LNHDA and CDR2 is SQIVND in the germline V gene (reference sequence). CDR3 length equals 11 residues. Deletions cut 7 bases from V and 2 bases from J, with 5 bases between. The CDR3 protein is CASKENYGYTF. The CDR3 DNA sequence: TGTGCCAGTAAGGAGAACTATGGCTACACCTTC.

CDR3 in amino acids: CASSFGSNTGELFF. The CDR3 nucleotides read TGTGCCAGCAGCTTTGGGAGTAACACCGGGGAGCTGTTTTTT. The chain is built from TRBV7-2 and TRBJ2-2; tentatively, D is TRBD2 (5 bases). There are 14 residues in the CDR3. The V gene's germline CDR1 is SGHTA and CDR2 FQGNSA. The ends were cut back, 3 bases at V and 2 bases at J, with 7 bases in the middle.

The chain is built from TRBV15 and TRBJ2-1; no clear D gene. Per germline, CDR1 LNHNV and CDR2 YYDKDF (reference sequence). The CDR3 length is 15 residues. Trimming left V 4 bases short and J 3 bases short, with 13 bases between. The CDR3 DNA sequence: TGTGCCACCAGCAAGACGCGCTACATCTACAATGAGCAGTTCTTC. Its protein is CATSKTRYIYNEQFF.

The chain uses TRBV7-9 and TRBJ2-5; TRBD1 matches 9 bases. The junction had 7 bases not matched to a gene; V was cut back by 5 bases and J by 0 bases. The CDR3 extends over 16 amino acids. Per germline, CDR1 SEHNR and CDR2 FQNEAQ (reference sequence). CDR3 in amino acids: CASSPPGQGHQETQYF. In nucleotides, the CDR3 is TGTGCCAGCAGCCCCCCGGGACAGGGACACCAAGAGACCCAGTACTTC.

The chain is built from TRBV27 and TRBJ2-1, with 9 bases aligning to TRBD1. Losses at the gene ends were 4 bases for V and 7 bases for J; bases not matched to a gene: 5. The germline gives CDR1 MNHEY, CDR2 SMNVEV (reference sequence). The CDR3 is 14 amino acids. The CDR3, as DNA: TGTGCCAGCAGTTCCTGGGACAGGGAGAATGAGCAGTTCTTC. Its translation: CASSSWDRENEQFF.

V usage is TRBV7-9 and J usage is TRBJ2-1, with D perhaps TRBD1 (5 bases). CDR1 is SEHNR, CDR2 FQNEAQ, per germline (reference sequence). The CDR3 covers 13 residues. V was shortened by 3 bases and J by 7 bases, with 10 bases between the two germline ends. CDR3 loop: CASSFGHPNEQFF. CDR3 DNA sequence: TGTGCCAGCAGCTTCGGACATCCTAATGAGCAGTTCTTC. Full variable domain (missing parts from reference TRBV7-9 and TRBJ2-1): DTGVSQNPRHKITKRGQNVTFRCDPISEHNRLYWYRQTLGQGPEFLTYFQNEAQLEKSRLLSDRFSAERPKGSFSTLEIQRTEQGDSAMYLCASSFGHPNEQFFGPGTRLTVL.

V usage is TRBV18 and J usage is TRBJ2-7, with TRBD1 matching over 10 bases. CDR3 size: 14 residues. V lost 5 bases, J lost 5 bases, and 6 bases stayed unmatched. Germline assignment: CDR1 KGHSH and CDR2 LQKENI. This chain's CDR3 is CASSSRTGGDEQYF. In nucleotides, the CDR3 is TGTGCCAGCTCATCGAGGACAGGGGGGGACGAGCAGTACTTC.

This sequence joins TRBV30 and TRBJ1-2; 8 nucleotides line up with TRBD1. With V trimmed by 3 bases and J by 7 bases, 10 bases remained unmatched. The germline V gene encodes CDR1 GTSNPN and CDR2 SVGIG (reference sequence). This CDR3 is 14 amino acids long. The DNA for the CDR3 is TGTGCCTGGAGCGAGGACAGGGACGAGGGTGGCTACACCTTC. Encoded protein: CAWSEDRDEGGYTF. Complete variable domain (other parts from reference TRBV30 and TRBJ1-2): SQTIHQWPATLVQPVGSPLSLECTVEGTSNPNLYWYRQAAGRGLQLLFYSVGIGQISSEVPQNLSASRPQDRQFILSSKKLLLSDSGFYLCAWSEDRDEGGYTFGSGTRLTVV.

The chain links TRBV7-9 to TRBJ1-1, with D unresolved. CDR3 size: 16 residues. Trimming took off 7 bases at V and 0 bases at J, with 18 bases between the two ends. Per the germline V gene, CDR1 is SEHNR and CDR2 is FQNEAQ (reference sequence). The CDR3 region is CASTQEGWGMNTEAFF. The DNA for the CDR3 is TGTGCCAGCACCCAGGAGGGCTGGGGAATGAACACTGAAGCTTTCTTT.

This clone was detected only a few times. The chain links TRBV4-2 to TRBJ1-1; no definite D call. CDR3 length: 15 amino acids. V lost 0 bases and J lost 8, with 16 bases in between. CDR1 is LGHNA and CDR2 is YNFKEQ in the germline V gene. CDR3 sequence (DNA): TGTGCCAGCAGCCAAGATTGGGCAGACCGAGGGGAAGCTTTCTTT. This sequence encodes CASSQDWADRGEAFF.

The CDR3 DNA follows: TGTGCCAGCAGCGCCCGAACCGGGACAGGCTACGAGCAGTACTTC. Amino acids: CASSARTGTGYEQYF. The rearrangement links TRBV11-2 to TRBJ2-7, with 8 bases matching TRBD1. Germline V lookup: CDR1 SGHAT, CDR2 FQNNGV. V was pared by 5 bases and J by 3 bases, with 9 bases of the junction left unmatched. The CDR3 spans 15 residues.

The chain employs TRBV29-1 and TRBJ1-2, with D perhaps TRBD1 (6 bases). Germline V lookup: CDR1 SQVTM, CDR2 ANQGSEA. The CDR3 has 15 amino acids. V shed 3 bases and J shed 0 bases, with 14 bases lying between them. CDR3 protein: CSVDTGLPSNYGYTF. As DNA, the CDR3 is TGCAGCGTTGATACAGGGCTACCTTCTAACTATGGCTACACCTTC.

CDR3 nucleotide sequence: TGCGCCAGCAGCTACCGGGACACCCTGTGGGATGAGCAGTTCTTC. This sequence encodes CASSYRDTLWDEQFF. The V and J genes are TRBV5-1 and TRBJ2-1; D perhaps matches TRBD1 (6 bases). Germline V gene lookup returns CDR1 SGHRS and CDR2 YFSETQ. This CDR3 comprises 15 residues. Trimming removed 3 bases at V and 8 bases at J, with 18 bases between.